These T cell receptor beta chains were read from a single sample in a study of CD8+ T cells in alopecia areata. Clones were sequenced by immunoSEQ multiplex PCR, and TCRdb holds only the in-frame ones, with some missing. The sample lists around 140,000 clones; approximately 49% were seen once. This specimen consisted of CD4+ T cells sorted from blood, obtained at week 0. The receptor set was obtained from a human donor with alopecia areata. Both conserved end residues are trimmed from each CDR3. A D gene is named only where the DNA matches it firmly. The size field is filled for only some rows; it gives once, few, many or a size class.

>few|TRBV29-1|TRBJ2-2|TRBD2
SVLAGGPTGELF
>-|TRBV10-3|TRBJ1-5|-
AISPTVNQPQH
>many|TRBV19|TRBJ1-5|TRBD1
ASSDGAGGRQPQH
>-|TRBV7-8|TRBJ1-2|-
ASSATPGGHYGYT
>few|TRBV2|TRBJ2-7|-
ASSGPGHAFYEQY
>-|TRBV27|TRBJ1-1|-
ASSPTGYTEAF
>-|TRBV27|TRBJ1-5|-
ASSFTVNQPQH
>-|TRBV19|TRBJ1-5|-
ASSRAGVTQPQH
>-|TRBV30|TRBJ2-1|TRBD2
AWSVLAGRQF
>many|TRBV28|TRBJ1-3|-
ASSLPGSLGNTIY
>-|TRBV4-2|TRBJ2-5|-
ASSTTLDTSQETQY
>-|TRBV4-3|TRBJ1-2|-
ASSQADGSALGGYT
>-|TRBV27|TRBJ1-2|-
ASSLSVQGFYGYT
>few|TRBV28|TRBJ1-1|-
ASSPGSTGAF
>-|TRBV7-2|TRBJ2-6|TRBD1
ASSFPQGGSGANVLT
>-|TRBV5-6|TRBJ1-1|-
ASSLWGREAF
>-|TRBV28|TRBJ1-5|-
ASSLAETFNQPQH
>-|TRBV7-9|TRBJ2-6|-
ASSPPGSSGANVLT
>-|TRBV30|TRBJ1-4|-
AWSGSLTNEKLF
>few|TRBV14|TRBJ2-6|-
ASSQGAGANVLT
>-|TRBV5-6|TRBJ1-5|-
ASSFTGGNQPQH
>few|TRBV27|TRBJ1-1|-
ASKPGQENTEAF
>-|TRBV27|TRBJ2-7|-
ASRMLTGVRSYEQY
>few|TRBV9|TRBJ1-2|TRBD1
ASSGALTGGSHT